These 25 T cell receptor beta chains originate from one sample sequenced in a study of shared clonotypes between healthy human individuals. The assay was immunoSEQ multiplex PCR, and TCRdb's table has in-frame clones only and misses some. Counted here are millions of clones, 85% to 95% occurring once; the ten biggest clones make up roughly 0.14%. The sample comprised naive CD4+ T cells sorted from blood. Regarding subset: CD45RA+ positively selected. These TCRs come from a man aged 18 to 30 in good health.

This rearrangement joins TRBV5-4 to TRBJ2-2; D is undetermined. The CDR3 sequence is 15 residues long. The germline gives CDR1 SGHNT, CDR2 YYREEE (reference sequence). The V end lost 1 base, the J end lost 3 bases, and 10 bases lay between the germline ends. The DNA for the CDR3 is TGTGCCAGCAGCTTGTTTAAGTCTTACACCGGGGAGCTGTTTTTT. As protein: CASSLFKSYTGELFF.

The chain carries TRBV5-1 and TRBJ1-4, with D possibly being TRBD1 (6 bases). Between the trimmed V and J ends, which lost 4 bases and 4 bases, there was a span of 14 bases. In germline, CDR1 is SGHRS, CDR2 YFSETQ. The CDR3 has 15 amino acids. CDR3 in amino acids: CASSPADRDNEKLFF. CDR3 coding DNA: TGCGCCAGCAGCCCCGCGGACAGAGATAATGAAAAACTGTTTTTT.

The chain has TRBV5-1 and TRBJ2-3; D remains ambiguous. The CDR3 runs 16 residues. CDR1 SGHRS and CDR2 YFSETQ come from the germline V gene. Deletions cut 2 bases from V and 0 bases from J, with 13 bases between. In nucleotides, the CDR3 is TGCGCCAGCAGCTTCGATAGCCGATCTAGCACAGATACGCAGTATTTT. Protein sequence: CASSFDSRSSTDTQYF.

The rearrangement links TRBV2 to TRBJ1-1; TRBD1 agrees at 7 bases. The CDR3 totals 14 residues. The V and J ends lost 2 bases and 4 bases, in that order; junction bases with no gene match: 4. Germline CDR1 is SNHLY and CDR2 is FYNNEI. For the CDR3, the DNA is TGTGCCAGCAGTGAACAGGGGGTAGTCACTGAAGCTTTCTTT. This codes for CASSEQGVVTEAFF. Supplemented by reference TRBV2 and TRBJ1-1, the full variable domain reads EPEVTQTPSHQVTQMGQEVILRCVPISNHLYFYWYRQILGQKVEFLVSFYNNEISEKSEIFDDQFSVERPDGSNFTLKIRSTKLEDSAMYFCASSEQGVVTEAFFGQGTRLTVV.

The chain couples TRBV4-1 to TRBJ1-4, with D perhaps matching TRBD1 (5 bases). Between the trimmed V and J ends, which lost 4 bases and 0 bases, there was a span of 24 bases. The germline V gene has CDR1 MGHRA and CDR2 YSYEKL. The CDR3 consists of 20 residues. Written as DNA, the CDR3 is TGCGCCAGCAGCCGCGCGGGACCGGGGGATCAAAGGACAACTAATGAAAAACTGTTTTTT. This encodes CASSRAGPGDQRTTNEKLFF.

V usage is TRBV5-8 and J usage is TRBJ2-5; 7 bases are a match to TRBD1. This CDR3 has 17 residues. Germline V gene lookup returns CDR1 SGHTS and CDR2 YDEGEE. The V segment lost 0 bases and the J segment 4 bases; nucleotides outside the gene matches: 12. CDR3 sequence (DNA): TGTGCCAGCAGCTTGGTGAGGGGGCTCCAAGGGGGAGAGACCCAGTACTTC. Protein product: CASSLVRGLQGGETQYF.

This chain connects TRBV7-9 to TRBJ2-7; D ambiguous. The CDR3 sequence is 17 residues long. From germline, CDR1 is SEHNR and CDR2 FQNEAQ (reference sequence). Trimming shortened V by 1 base and J by 0 bases, and 16 bases separated the two germline ends. CDR3 loop: CASSLGARGGISYEQYF. DNA of the CDR3: TGTGCCAGCAGCTTAGGAGCCCGAGGTGGGATCTCCTACGAGCAGTACTTC.

J is TRBJ2-1 and V is TRBV25-1, with TRBD2 identical over 7 bases. CDR3 length: 16 residues. The junction had 13 bases not matched to a gene; V was cut back by 2 bases and J by 9 bases. The V gene's germline CDR1 is MGHDK and CDR2 SYGVNS. The DNA of the CDR3 is TGTGCCAGCAGTGAAACTGGCGGGAGATCGGCCGGTGAGCAGTTCTTC. This codes for CASSETGGRSAGEQFF.

V is TRBV5-4 and J is TRBJ2-3; 12 nucleotides line up with TRBD2. The CDR3 covers 17 residues. The germline gives CDR1 SGHNT, CDR2 YYREEE (reference sequence). V shed 3 bases and J 0 bases; nucleotides not matched to a gene: 5. CDR3 region: CASSSTGLAGSTDTQYF. The CDR3 region has the DNA TGTGCCAGCAGCTCCACAGGACTAGCGGGGAGCACAGATACGCAGTATTTT.

This chain uses TRBV30 with TRBJ1-4, with a weak D call TRBD1 (5 bases). CDR3 length: 15 amino acids. V was pared by 0 bases and J by 3 bases, with 11 bases between. Per germline, CDR1 GTSNPN and CDR2 SVGIG (reference sequence). Written as DNA, the CDR3 is TGTGCCTGGAGTGTGCAGCAGGGACCTAATGAAAAACTGTTTTTT. It is translated as CAWSVQQGPNEKLFF.

A remark on this clone: Other nucleotide sequences in the sample specify the same CDR3. The chain has TRBV9 and TRBJ2-5, with 11 bases that match TRBD2. In germline, CDR1 is SGDLS, CDR2 YYNGEE. With 4 bases clipped from V and 5 bases from J, the junction kept 4 bases outside the gene matches. The CDR3 is made up of 14 amino acids. CDR3 bases: TGTGCCAGCAGCCCCCGGACTAGCGGGGAGACCCAGTACTTC. Residues: CASSPRTSGETQYF.

This clone was recorded once. The chain links TRBV5-1 to TRBJ2-3; the D gene could be TRBD1 or TRBD2 (5 bases each). The CDR3 covers 15 residues. Trimming shortened V by 7 bases and J by 6 bases, and 21 bases separated the two germline ends. The V gene's germline CDR1 is SGHRS and CDR2 YFSETQ. CDR3 amino acids: CASSDPGSEGDTQYF. DNA for the CDR3: TGCGCCAGCTCAGATCCCGGGTCCGAGGGGGATACGCAGTATTTT.

The genes are TRBV10-1 and TRBJ2-3; the D is unclear. CDR3 length: 15 amino acids. Germline CDR1 and CDR2: WNHNN and SYGVQD (reference sequence). With 2 bases removed from V and 0 bases from J, the gap between germline ends came to 9 bases. The DNA for the CDR3 is TGCGCCAGCAGTGAGCTATCCGGGAGCACAGATACGCAGTATTTT. Its translation: CASSELSGSTDTQYF.

The rearrangement uses TRBV19 and TRBJ2-7, with D perhaps TRBD2 (5 bases). Germline CDR1 and CDR2: LNHDA and SQIVND (reference sequence). The CDR3 loop spans 14 amino acids. V was clipped by 1 base and J by 7 bases, with 14 bases between them. Here the CDR3 DNA reads TGTGCCAGTAGTATAGGCCCCTCCTCGGGGGAGCAGTACTTC. Translating gives CASSIGPSSGEQYF. The complete variable domain, with remaining parts taken from reference TRBV19 and TRBJ2-7, reads DGGITQSPKYLFRKEGQNVTLSCEQNLNHDAMYWYRQDPGQGLRLIYYSQIVNDFQKGDIAEGYSVSREKKESFPLTVTSAQKNPTAFYLCASSIGPSSGEQYFGPGTRLTVT.

V gene TRBV6-6 combines with J gene TRBJ2-3; D not resolved. The CDR3 is 13 residues long. Per germline, CDR1 MNHNY and CDR2 SVGAGI (reference sequence). Between the trimmed V and J ends, which lost 5 bases and 2 bases, there was a span of 8 bases. CDR3: CASSQISTDTQYF. DNA of the CDR3: TGTGCCAGCAGTCAAATATCCACAGATACGCAGTATTTT.

A word on this clone: Other DNA variants within this sample encode the same CDR3. The chain is built from TRBV7-9 and TRBJ2-2; D is uncertain. The V end lost 1 base, the J end lost 7 bases, and 4 bases lay between the germline ends. CDR1 SEHNR and CDR2 FQNEAQ come from the germline V gene (reference sequence). The CDR3 covers 12 residues. The CDR3 reads CASSLEGGELFF. The CDR3 DNA reads TGTGCCAGCAGCTTAGAAGGCGGGGAGCTGTTTTTT.

This chain links TRBV9 with TRBJ2-1, with TRBD2 identical over 9 bases. Trimming at V came to 0 bases and at J to 4 bases, leaving 5 bases not matched to a gene. CDR1 and CDR2 from the germline V gene are SGDLS and YYNGEE. CDR3 length equals 16 residues. CDR3 nucleotides: TGTGCCAGCAGCGTAGATTCTAGCGGGATTTACAATGAGCAGTTCTTC. Protein: CASSVDSSGIYNEQFF.

The chain recombines TRBV6-1 with TRBJ1-2; D not certain. CDR3 length equals 14 residues. With 1 base removed from V and 8 bases from J, the gap between germline ends came to 14 bases. Germline loops: CDR1 MNHNS, CDR2 SASEGT. DNA of the CDR3: TGTGCCAGCAGTGAAGTTGCGCTAAGGGCCGGCTACACCTTC. This translates into CASSEVALRAGYTF.

The rearrangement uses TRBV2 and TRBJ2-3, with 7 bases fitting TRBD1. This CDR3 has 14 amino acids. Germline CDR1 and CDR2: SNHLY and FYNNEI. The V segment lost 7 bases and the J segment 4 bases; nucleotides outside the gene matches: 8. The CDR3, as DNA: TGTGCCAGCACCTCGGGACAGACCCCAGATACGCAGTATTTT. Amino acid sequence: CASTSGQTPDTQYF.

The rearrangement uses TRBV29-1 and TRBJ2-7, with 7 nucleotides matching TRBD1. The CDR3 totals 12 residues. J gave up 3 bases and V 6 bases, and 5 bases lay outside the gene matches. In germline, CDR1 is SQVTM, CDR2 ANQGSEA. CDR3 residues: CSVKRQGYEQYF. Written as DNA, the CDR3 is TGCAGCGTCAAGAGACAGGGCTACGAGCAGTACTTC.

This chain connects TRBV19 to TRBJ1-6; 8 nucleotides agree with TRBD1. The germline V gene encodes CDR1 LNHDA and CDR2 SQIVND (reference sequence). The CDR3 is 18 amino acids. V was pared by 6 bases and J by 1 base, with 11 bases of the junction left unmatched. The chain's CDR3 is CASSLRTGKSSYNSPLHF. Here the CDR3 DNA reads TGTGCCAGTAGCCTGAGGACAGGGAAAAGTTCCTATAATTCACCCCTCCACTTT.

The J gene is TRBJ1-2, the V gene TRBV30; D is uncertain. V lost 4 bases and J lost 4, with 16 bases in between. CDR1 is GTSNPN, CDR2 SVGIG, per germline (reference sequence). The CDR3 length is 14 residues. This chain's CDR3 is CAWISVDTFYGYTF. The CDR3 DNA reads TGTGCCTGGATCTCGGTTGACACTTTCTATGGCTACACCTTC.

The rearrangement joins TRBV5-8 to TRBJ1-2, with TRBD1 as a possible D gene (5 bases). The CDR3 loop spans 16 amino acids. In germline, CDR1 is SGHTS, CDR2 YDEGEE. V was pared by 4 bases and J by 7 bases, with 23 bases between. The CDR3 bases are TGTGCCAGCAGCAGGACATCTCAGGGCGCCTTCGGTGGCTACACCTTC. Its translation: CASSRTSQGAFGGYTF.

V usage is TRBV4-1 and J usage is TRBJ2-3, with 8 bases matching TRBD2. Germline CDR1 and CDR2: MGHRA and YSYEKL. The CDR3 totals 13 residues. Trimming took 4 bases from V and 4 from J; bases not matched to a gene: 1. As DNA, the CDR3 is TGCGCCAGCAGCCCCGGGGGGGCAGATACGCAGTATTTT. Translation: CASSPGGADTQYF.

V and J are TRBV2 and TRBJ2-5, with unresolved D. This CDR3 region has 13 residues. CDR1 SNHLY and CDR2 FYNNEI come from the germline V gene. Trimming shortened V by 6 bases and J by 0 bases, and 8 bases separated the two germline ends. In nucleotides, the CDR3 is TGTGCCAGCAGGGGCAAGAACCAAGAGACCCAGTACTTC. Its protein product is CASRGKNQETQYF.